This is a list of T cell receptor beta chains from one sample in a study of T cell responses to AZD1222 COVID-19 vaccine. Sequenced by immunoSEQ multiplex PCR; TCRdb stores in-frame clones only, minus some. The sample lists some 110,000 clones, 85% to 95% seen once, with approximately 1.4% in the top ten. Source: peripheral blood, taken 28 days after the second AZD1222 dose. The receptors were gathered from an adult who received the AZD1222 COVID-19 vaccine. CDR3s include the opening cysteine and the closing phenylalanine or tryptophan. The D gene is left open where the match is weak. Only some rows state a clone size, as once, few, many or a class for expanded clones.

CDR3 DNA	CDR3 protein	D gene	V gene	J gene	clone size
TGTGCCTGGAGTGTGACCACAGATACGCAGTATTTT	CAWSVTTDTQYF	.	TRBV30	TRBJ2-3	.
TGTGCCAGCAGTTCACTCGTGAGGGCTTACTACGAGCAGTACTTC	CASSSLVRAYYEQYF	.	TRBV28	TRBJ2-7	.
TGTGCCAGCAGCTTATACATGAACACTGAAGCTTTCTTT	CASSLYMNTEAFF	.	TRBV7-9	TRBJ1-1	.
TGTGCCAGCAGTTCCGGACCAAGCGGGACTAATGAAAAACTGTTTTTT	CASSSGPSGTNEKLFF	.	TRBV28	TRBJ1-4	.
TGTGCCAGCAGTAACGGGATAGCGCTTGAGCAGTTCTTC	CASSNGIALEQFF	.	TRBV12-3/TRBV12-4	TRBJ2-1	once
TGTGCCTGGAGTTCTGATATACTAGCGGGGTATGGGAATGAGCAGTTCTTC	CAWSSDILAGYGNEQFF	TRBD2	TRBV30	TRBJ2-1	.
TGTGCCAGCAGCTTAGTGGTCTTAGCGGGAGTGGGGTCCTACAATGAGCAGTTCTTC	CASSLVVLAGVGSYNEQFF	TRBD2	TRBV7-2	TRBJ2-1	.
TGTGCCAGCAGTTACGGAGCGGGAGGCGTTACCGGGGAGCTGTTTTTT	CASSYGAGGVTGELFF	TRBD2	TRBV6-5	TRBJ2-2	.
TGTGCCAGCAGCGTAGAGGGGACAGCTTACACTGAAGCTTTCTTT	CASSVEGTAYTEAFF	TRBD1	TRBV9	TRBJ1-1	.
TGTGCCAGCAGTACCCCGGGTGGCAGTGACTATGGCTACACCTTC	CASSTPGGSDYGYTF	.	TRBV28	TRBJ1-2	few
TGTGCCAGCAGCGTTTTAGGTTCAGATACGCAGTATTTT	CASSVLGSDTQYF	.	TRBV9	TRBJ2-3	.
TGCGCCAGCAGCCCGGGAGTTAACTATGGCTACACCTTC	CASSPGVNYGYTF	.	TRBV4-1	TRBJ1-2	once
TGTGCCAGCAGTCGGACAGGGAATAACAATGAGCAGTTCTTC	CASSRTGNNNEQFF	TRBD1	TRBV6-5	TRBJ2-1	.
TGTGCCAGTAATGGAGGGGTCAATTCACCCCTCCACTTT	CASNGGVNSPLHF	.	TRBV19	TRBJ1-6	.
TGTGCCAGTAGTATAGGACAGCTTAACACCGGGGAGCTGTTTTTT	CASSIGQLNTGELFF	.	TRBV19	TRBJ2-2	.
TGTGCCAGCAGTGAGCAGGGGGCGAACCCCAATGAAAAACTGTTTTTT	CASSEQGANPNEKLFF	TRBD1	TRBV6-4	TRBJ1-4	.
TGTGCCAGTAGTATGGGATTCCCGGGACTAGCGGGAAATGAGCAGTTCTTC	CASSMGFPGLAGNEQFF	TRBD2	TRBV19	TRBJ2-1	.
TGCATCTTGACTAGCGGGGACACAGATACGCAGTATTTT	CILTSGDTDTQYF	TRBD2	TRBV29-1	TRBJ2-3	.